Each of the 21 T cell receptor beta chains below was sequenced from the same sample in a study of shared clonotypes between healthy human individuals. Clones were sequenced by immunoSEQ multiplex PCR, and TCRdb holds only the in-frame ones, with some missing. The data contain about 1,500,000 clones, roughly 96% of them singletons. Input material: naive CD4+ T cells sorted from blood. The subset is: CD45RA+ positively selected. The source of these receptors is a man younger than 40 in good health.

This chain joins TRBV2 and TRBJ1-5, with TRBD1 identical over 7 bases. The CDR3 loop spans 14 amino acids. Germline loops: CDR1 SNHLY, CDR2 FYNNEI. Trimming took 5 bases from V and 5 from J; bases not matched to a gene: 6. The CDR3 DNA reads as TGTGCCAGCAGTTTAAGACAGGGCGATCAGCCCCAGCATTTT. Translation: CASSLRQGDQPQHF. Together with reference TRBV2 and TRBJ1-5, the CDR3 gives the full variable domain: EPEVTQTPSHQVTQMGQEVILRCVPISNHLYFYWYRQILGQKVEFLVSFYNNEISEKSEIFDDQFSVERPDGSNFTLKIRSTKLEDSAMYFCASSLRQGDQPQHFGDGTRLSIL.

V is TRBV18 and J is TRBJ2-7; D not resolved. CDR1 and CDR2 from the germline V gene are KGHSH and LQKENI. V lost 5 bases and J 4 bases, leaving 12 bases between the germline ends. This CDR3 comprises 13 residues. CDR3 protein: CASSVSQEYEQYF. In DNA, the CDR3 is TGTGCCAGCTCAGTAAGTCAAGAGTACGAGCAGTACTTC.

V gene TRBV10-3 combines with J gene TRBJ2-1, with 9 positions matching TRBD2. This CDR3 has 19 amino acids. V dropped 0 bases and J dropped 8; count of bases not matched to a gene: 17. Germline V gives CDR1 ENHRY, CDR2 SYGVKD. CDR3 region: CAISESKRGFAGGPYEQFF. The CDR3 nucleotides read TGTGCCATCAGTGAGTCGAAGAGGGGGTTCGCGGGAGGGCCGTATGAGCAGTTCTTC.

This chain joins TRBV13 and TRBJ2-1; the match to TRBD2 covers 13 bases. The germline V gene has CDR1 PRHDT and CDR2 FYEKMQ (reference sequence). The trim removed 2 bases at V and 0 bases at J, leaving 4 bases unmatched. The CDR3 runs 18 residues. In DNA form, the CDR3 reads TGTGCCAGCAGCTTATCGCGGACTAGCGGGAGCTCCTACAATGAGCAGTTCTTC. Amino acid sequence: CASSLSRTSGSSYNEQFF.

The sample holds one count of this clone. The chain joins TRBV7-8 to TRBJ1-3, with D maybe TRBD1 (5 bases). The CDR3 spans 13 residues. Germline lookup yields CDR1 SGHVS and CDR2 FQNEAQ. This CDR3 reads CGGGDSSGNTIYF. CDR3 DNA sequence: TGTGGGGGTGGTGACAGCTCTGGAAACACCATATATTTT.

The chain couples TRBV1 to TRBJ2-7; the table's TRBD2 call for D was not verified on the DNA. TRBV1 is a documented pseudogene. The CDR3 covers 19 residues. The DNA of the CDR3 is TGCACCAGCAGCCAAGAGCTAGCGGGTGGAACCATTACCAGCTACGAGCAGTACTTC. Amino acids: CTSSQELAGGTITSYEQYF.

The V call is TRBV11-2, the J call TRBJ2-2; 7 positions agree with TRBD1. The V segment lost 5 bases and the J segment 4 bases; nucleotides outside the gene matches: 10. Germline loops: CDR1 SGHAT, CDR2 FQNNGV. The CDR3 extends over 16 amino acids. The chain's CDR3 is CASSVPTGVGTGELFF. The CDR3 region has the DNA TGTGCCAGCAGCGTACCAACAGGGGTAGGCACCGGGGAGCTGTTTTTT.

As regards this clone: The sample has other DNA sequences that encode this CDR3 too. The V and J genes are TRBV11-2 and TRBJ1-1; D is unresolved. V shed 0 bases and J shed 5 bases, with 4 bases lying between them. Germline V gene sequence: CDR1 SGHAT, CDR2 FQNNGV. The CDR3 extends over 12 amino acids. The CDR3 coding sequence is TGTGCCAGCAGCTTAGAACGGACTGAAGCTTTCTTT. It is translated as CASSLERTEAFF.

The chain couples TRBV7-2 to TRBJ2-5; D remains ambiguous. With 7 bases removed from V and 3 bases from J, the gap between germline ends came to 12 bases. Germline CDR1 is SGHTA and CDR2 is FQGNSA. The CDR3 runs to 13 residues. CDR3 region: CASTKGPKETQYF. CDR3 DNA sequence: TGTGCCAGCACCAAAGGACCGAAAGAGACCCAGTACTTC.

The J gene is TRBJ1-5, the V gene TRBV29-1; 9 bases are a match to TRBD1. Germline CDR1 reads SQVTM; CDR2 reads ANQGSEA. The CDR3 is 13 residues long. J lost 9 bases, V lost 5 bases, and 8 bases had no gene match. The CDR3 region is CSVLTGQGGPQHF. CDR3 bases: TGCAGCGTTTTAACGGGACAGGGAGGGCCCCAGCATTTT.

J is TRBJ2-6 and V is TRBV23-1; the D is unclear. TRBV23-1 is an ORF, with its function uncertain. V shed 1 base and J shed 0 bases, with 7 bases lying between them. The CDR3 extends over 16 amino acids. CDR3 in amino acids: CASSQWQVSGANVLTF. CDR3 sequence (DNA): TGCGCCAGCAGTCAATGGCAAGTCTCTGGGGCCAACGTCCTGACTTTC.

The V and J genes are TRBV7-2 and TRBJ2-2, with a possible D match to TRBD2 (5 bases). The CDR3 contains 15 residues. The germline gives CDR1 SGHTA, CDR2 FQGNSA. Trimming took 2 bases from V and 8 from J, leaving 15 bases between them. The CDR3 reads CASSLYLARGGELFF. DNA of the CDR3: TGTGCCAGCAGCTTATATCTCGCTCGGGGAGGGGAGCTGTTTTTT.

CDR3 coding DNA: TGCGCCAGCAGCGCCCCGTCCCGGCTAACCACCGGGGAGCTGTTTTTT. Translating it yields CASSAPSRLTTGELFF. The gene calls are TRBV5-1 and TRBJ2-2; D not certain. Trimming removed 4 bases at V and 4 bases at J, with 17 bases between. The CDR3 extends over 16 amino acids. Germline V gene sequence: CDR1 SGHRS, CDR2 YFSETQ. Combining the CDR3 with reference TRBV5-1 and TRBJ2-2 gives the whole variable domain KAGVTQTPRYLIKTRGQQVTLSCSPISGHRSVSWYQQTPGQGLQFLFEYFSETQRNKGNFPGRFSGRQFSNSRSEMNVSTLELGDSALYLCASSAPSRLTTGELFFGEGSRLTVL.

The V gene is TRBV7-9, the J gene TRBJ2-7; the D gene is possibly TRBD1 (5 bases). CDR1 is SEHNR, CDR2 FQNEAQ, per germline (reference sequence). V was pared by 1 base and J by 4 bases, with 14 bases between. The CDR3 runs 15 residues. CDR3 bases: TGTGCCAGCAGCTTAGTTACAGGTCTCGCGTACGAGCAGTACTTC. Translated: CASSLVTGLAYEQYF.

A single count supports this clone. This chain uses TRBV4-3 with TRBJ2-1; D perhaps matches TRBD2 (5 bases). CDR1 is LGHNA, CDR2 YSLEER, per germline. The length of the CDR3 is 17 residues. Trimming cost V 0 bases and J 2 bases, with 14 bases left between them. In nucleotides, the CDR3 is TGCGCCAGCAGCCAAGATCTCGTGGACTCTACCTACAATGAGCAGTTCTTC. It specifies CASSQDLVDSTYNEQFF.

The chain links TRBV4-1 to TRBJ1-2, with 9 bases identical to TRBD1. CDR1 is MGHRA and CDR2 is YSYEKL in the germline V gene. The CDR3 has 17 residues. The trim removed 5 bases at V and 0 bases at J, leaving 10 bases unmatched. This CDR3 reads CASSSWDRETANYGYTF. The DNA for the CDR3 is TGCGCCAGCAGCTCGTGGGACAGGGAAACTGCTAACTATGGCTACACCTTC.

Concerning this clone: One end of the junction is discordant with germline, which a read error may explain. The chain has TRBV28 and TRBJ2-7; D may be TRBD1 (6 bases). The CDR3 is 11 amino acids. Germline assignment: CDR1 MDHEN and CDR2 SYDVKM. CDR3 nucleotides: TGTGCCAGCAGTTTCGAGGGACAAGGAGCCTTC. Residues: CASSFEGQGAF.

Of note for this clone: The sample has other DNA sequences that encode this CDR3 too. The chain joins TRBV5-1 to TRBJ2-1; 7 nucleotides line up with TRBD2. Per germline, CDR1 SGHRS and CDR2 YFSETQ. This CDR3 contains 14 residues. The J segment lost 1 base and the V segment lost 2 bases, leaving 0 bases of the junction unmatched. CDR3 region: CASSLLASYNEQFF. The CDR3 DNA sequence: TGCGCCAGCAGCTTACTAGCGTCCTACAATGAGCAGTTCTTC.

J is TRBJ1-4 and V is TRBV6-1; maybe TRBD1 (5 bases). This CDR3 contains 14 residues. CDR1 MNHNS and CDR2 SASEGT come from the germline V gene. V lost 4 bases, J lost 3 bases, and 9 bases lay in between. CDR3 coding DNA: TGTGCCAGCAGTGGGGGCGCGGCTAATGAAAAACTGTTTTTT. Protein: CASSGGAANEKLFF.

The sample holds one count of this clone. The chain recombines TRBV11-2 with TRBJ2-3; a possible D gene is TRBD2 (5 bases). The V gene's germline CDR1 is SGHAT and CDR2 FQNNGV. The CDR3 has 14 amino acids. V was trimmed by 5 bases and J by 9 bases, leaving 18 bases between them. Written as DNA, the CDR3 is TGTGCCAGCAGCCTCCCCCTTGAGCGGTCAACGCAGTATTTT. Protein sequence: CASSLPLERSTQYF.

The J gene is TRBJ1-4, the V gene TRBV28, with D hard to call. Germline V gene data show CDR1 as MDHEN and CDR2 as SYDVKM. The ends were cut back, 2 bases at V and 6 bases at J, with 4 bases in the middle. The CDR3 spans 12 residues. CDR3 region: CASSLQDEKLFF. The DNA for the CDR3 is TGTGCCAGCAGTTTACAGGATGAAAAACTGTTTTTT.